The rows below give T cell receptor beta chains drawn from one sample of a study of blood T cell repertoires in COVID-19. Sequencing used immunoSEQ multiplex PCR; TCRdb keeps in-frame clones, though not all of them. The sample has over 200,000 clones, approximately 90% seen once. The sequenced material came from peripheral blood. The receptors were gathered from a man aged 55 to 70 with COVID-19, enrolled during active disease. Each CDR3 is given with its conserved first and last residue.

v_call,cdr3_length,j_call,cdr3_aa
TRBV3-1/TRBV3-2,16,TRBJ2-3,CASSQGGTQSTDTQYF
TRBV29-1,15,TRBJ2-7,CSAQNRVPLSYEQYF
TRBV25-1,14,TRBJ1-5,CASRETGINQPQHF
TRBV7-3,14,TRBJ1-2,CASSPGGGAFGYTF
TRBV28,16,TRBJ1-6,CASSSQRGSYNSPLHF
TRBV4-2,13,TRBJ1-4,CASRRQGGEKLFF
TRBV2,15,TRBJ1-6,CASSETGPGRSPLHF
TRBV27,12,TRBJ1-2,CASSSTGAGYTF
TRBV6-5,11,TRBJ2-7,CASSLRYEQYF
TRBV24-1,14,TRBJ1-1,CATSRGPENTEAFF
TRBV9,18,TRBJ2-2,CASSVGLSGRGVTGELFF
TRBV4-1,16,TRBJ2-6,CASSPGTGAGANVLTF
TRBV2,16,TRBJ1-1,CASSDPGTGRGTEAFF
TRBV4-3,14,TRBJ1-5,CASSQDQGFQPQHF
TRBV7-2,15,TRBJ2-1,CASSLAGNSYNEQFF
TRBV5-1,12,TRBJ2-7,CASSRTGVEQYF
TRBV15,13,TRBJ1-2,CATSRGQGYGYTF
TRBV6-5,13,TRBJ1-1,CASSSYPLTEAFF
TRBV18,14,TRBJ1-2,CASSSGEGDYGYTF
TRBV18,13,TRBJ2-5,CASSPGAQETQYF
TRBV5-1,14,TRBJ1-2,CASSSGQGRYGYTF
TRBV2,15,TRBJ1-5,CASSDGLHSNQPQHF
TRBV4-3,15,TRBJ1-4,CASSQEWPGVGKLFF
TRBV11-2,13,TRBJ2-1,CASRAVPYNEQFF
TRBV5-1,14,TRBJ1-5,CASSISPGDQPQHF
TRBV6-2/TRBV6-3,12,TRBJ2-1,CASSYGSGGQFF
TRBV5-4,15,TRBJ2-7,CASSPSRGSSYEQYF
TRBV11-3,14,TRBJ2-7,CASSLGPESYEQYF
TRBV5-1,17,TRBJ2-2,CASSLHSGGQNTGELFF
TRBV24-1,14,TRBJ2-7,CATSESGVSYEQYF
TRBV5-6,17,TRBJ1-6,CASSLRRTSSYNSPLHF
TRBV4-3,17,TRBJ2-5,CASSRGLAGGEGETQYF
TRBV6-5,16,TRBJ2-1,CASSSLGGRAGNEQFF
TRBV28,18,TRBJ2-1,CASSSPGSGGSSYNEQFF
TRBV30,13,TRBJ1-2,CAWSEDRVYGYTF
TRBV28,12,TRBJ1-5,CATAGPNQPQHF
TRBV11-2,13,TRBJ2-7,CASSLSGSYEQYF
TRBV29-1,13,TRBJ2-2,CSVEPSGAGELFF
TRBV10-2,15,TRBJ1-6,CASSATGEIGSPLHF
TRBV3-1/TRBV3-2,14,TRBJ1-3,CASSQTQGANTIYF
TRBV5-5,16,TRBJ2-2,CASSLSLAANTGELFF
TRBV3-1/TRBV3-2,19,TRBJ1-6,CASSPRLTGGTSYNSPLHF
TRBV5-1,14,TRBJ2-7,CASSLQGRIDEQYF
TRBV19,17,TRBJ1-3,CASIEGGSSVSGNTIYF
TRBV19,15,TRBJ2-7,CASSKAGGLSYEQYF
TRBV5-1,14,TRBJ1-1,CASSLRQGNSEAFF
TRBV19,13,TRBJ1-1,CASSEALGTEAFF
TRBV9,16,TRBJ2-6,CASSKGGPLGANVLTF
TRBV4-1,14,TRBJ2-2,CASSQLRGAGELFF
TRBV12-3/TRBV12-4,13,TRBJ2-3,CATKSGLTDTQYF
TRBV28,14,TRBJ1-6,CASLAAGFNSPLHF
TRBV19,14,TRBJ2-3,CASSLAGAVDTQYF
TRBV19,14,TRBJ1-5,CASSLGASNQPQHF
TRBV7-2,18,TRBJ2-5,CASSPRPGLASTQETQYF
TRBV15,15,TRBJ2-7,CATSEPGLTTYEQYF